The 14 T cell receptor beta chains below come from one sample, sequenced in a study of blood T cell repertoires in COVID-19. The repertoire was sequenced with immunoSEQ multiplex PCR; TCRdb's copy has only in-frame clones and lacks some. The sample contains tens of thousands of clones, 75% to 85% of which appear only once. The sample comprised peripheral blood. The receptors were sampled from a human donor in a cohort sampled during active COVID-19.

In its sample, this clone is medium-sized. The rearrangement links TRBV25-1 to TRBJ1-1; 10 nucleotides align to TRBD1. Trimming at V came to 11 bases and at J to 3 bases, leaving 9 bases not matched to a gene. This CDR3 has 14 amino acids. CDR1 is MGHDK and CDR2 is SYGVNS in the germline V gene. The CDR3 coding sequence is TGTGCCTCACGGGTGGGACAGGGGTACACTGAAGCTTTCTTT. Protein: CASRVGQGYTEAFF.

The rearrangement joins TRBV7-6 to TRBJ2-7; the D gene is possibly TRBD1 (5 bases). The CDR3 contains 13 residues. Trimming shortened V by 5 bases and J by 2 bases, and 10 bases separated the two germline ends. The germline V gene has CDR1 SGHVS and CDR2 FNYEAQ. Here the CDR3 DNA reads TGTGCCAGCAGCACCTCAGGGACCTACGAGCAGTACTTC. Translated: CASSTSGTYEQYF.

V and J are TRBV7-2 and TRBJ2-7; tentative D call: TRBD2 (5 bases). The CDR3 spans 15 residues. Germline lookup yields CDR1 SGHTA and CDR2 FQGNSA. V lost 5 bases to trimming and J lost 4 bases, with 18 bases between them. Here the CDR3 reads CASSQRVERMYEQYF. The CDR3 DNA follows: TGTGCCAGCAGCCAGAGGGTGGAGAGGATGTACGAGCAGTACTTC.

This rearrangement joins TRBV6-2 or TRBV6-3 to TRBJ2-7; 7 bases line up with TRBD2. The CDR3 totals 15 residues. The germline CDR1 and CDR2 sequences are MNHEY and SVGEGT. Trimming removed 5 bases from V and 6 bases from J; junction bases left unmatched: 13. The CDR3 sequence: CASSPNGEGTSEQYF. As DNA, the CDR3 is TGTGCCAGCAGTCCCAACGGGGAGGGGACTTCCGAGCAGTACTTC.

The chain employs TRBV7-9 and TRBJ2-1; 12 bases are shared with TRBD2. The CDR3 sequence is 15 residues long. J was trimmed by 7 bases and V by 5 bases; bases with no gene match: 6. From germline, CDR1 is SEHNR and CDR2 FQNEAQ (reference sequence). The CDR3 nucleotides are TGTGCCAGCAGCGCCCGGACTAGCGGGAAGAATGAGCAGTTCTTC. Protein: CASSARTSGKNEQFF. The full variable domain, completed using reference TRBV7-9 and TRBJ2-1, is DTGVSQNPRHKITKRGQNVTFRCDPISEHNRLYWYRQTLGQGPEFLTYFQNEAQLEKSRLLSDRFSAERPKGSFSTLEIQRTEQGDSAMYLCASSARTSGKNEQFFGPGTRLTVL.

DNA of the CDR3: TGTGCCAGCACGGAGAGCTCTGGAAACACCATATATTTT. Translating it yields CASTESSGNTIYF. V and J are TRBV6-5 and TRBJ1-3; D uncertain. This CDR3 has 13 residues. Germline-derived CDR1 and CDR2 are MNHEY and SVGAGI. Trimming removed 7 bases at V and 0 bases at J, with 7 bases between.

The CDR3 reads CASSLGLAGGYTDTQYF. Written as DNA, the CDR3 is TGTGCCAGCAGCTTAGGACTAGCGGGGGGATACACAGATACGCAGTATTTT. The chain links TRBV7-9 to TRBJ2-3; 13 bases map to TRBD2. The trim removed 1 base at V and 2 bases at J, leaving 3 bases unmatched. Germline V gene lookup returns CDR1 SEHNR and CDR2 FQNEAQ (reference sequence). The CDR3 contains 17 residues. Full variable domain (outside the CDR3, taken from reference TRBV7-9 and TRBJ2-3): DTGVSQNPRHKITKRGQNVTFRCDPISEHNRLYWYRQTLGQGPEFLTYFQNEAQLEKSRLLSDRFSAERPKGSFSTLEIQRTEQGDSAMYLCASSLGLAGGYTDTQYFGPGTRLTVL.

The chain employs TRBV7-8 and TRBJ2-7; D may be TRBD1 (6 bases). The germline V gene has CDR1 SGHVS and CDR2 FQNEAQ. V was shortened by 2 bases and J by 0 bases, with 8 bases between the two germline ends. The CDR3 consists of 14 residues. The CDR3 region has the DNA TGTGCCAGCAGCTTAAGGGACAACTCCTACGAGCAGTACTTC. This translates into CASSLRDNSYEQYF.

The chain is built from TRBV9 and TRBJ2-3, with TRBD2 matching over 8 bases. The CDR3 loop spans 16 amino acids. CDR1 is SGDLS, CDR2 YYNGEE, per germline. After removal of 1 base from V and 1 base from J, the junction contained 5 bases not matched to a gene. The CDR3 sequence: CASSVRSSGGTDTQYF. CDR3 DNA: TGTGCCAGCAGCGTACGGAGTAGCGGGGGCACAGATACGCAGTATTTT.

The chain is built from TRBV30 and TRBJ1-1, with unresolved D. CDR1 GTSNPN and CDR2 SVGIG come from the germline V gene (reference sequence). This CDR3 has 14 amino acids. Trimming shortened V by 0 bases and J by 0 bases, and 8 bases separated the two germline ends. The chain's CDR3 is CAWSVSPMNTEAFF. CDR3 nucleotide sequence: TGTGCCTGGAGTGTTTCTCCTATGAACACTGAAGCTTTCTTT.

In this sample, this clone turned up once. This chain links TRBV12-3 or TRBV12-4 with TRBJ2-2; 7 nucleotides align to TRBD2. With 6 bases clipped from V and 6 bases from J, the junction kept 4 bases outside the gene matches. The CDR3 runs 13 residues. As DNA, the CDR3 is TGTGCCAGCAGCCTGGGGGGGGCCGGGGAGCTGTTTTTT. Translation gives CASSLGGAGELFF.

This chain uses TRBV2 with TRBJ2-7; 9 bases match TRBD1. The CDR3 runs 16 residues. Trimming removed 6 bases from V and 0 bases from J; junction bases left unmatched: 9. Germline V gives CDR1 SNHLY, CDR2 FYNNEI. CDR3 loop: CASRNGTGKSSYEQYF. For the CDR3, the DNA is TGTGCCAGCAGGAATGGGACAGGGAAGAGCTCCTACGAGCAGTACTTC.

The rearrangement links TRBV6-2 or TRBV6-3 to TRBJ1-2; D is perhaps TRBD1 (6 bases). With 6 bases removed from V and 0 bases from J, the gap between germline ends came to 14 bases. Germline V gives CDR1 MNHEY, CDR2 SVGEGT. This CDR3 contains 15 residues. CDR3 loop: CASSTDRRANYGYTF. CDR3 nucleotide sequence: TGTGCCAGCAGCACCGACAGGCGAGCTAACTATGGCTACACCTTC.

For the CDR3, the DNA is TGTGCCAGCAGCCAAGACGCGCTAGCGGGACGAGATACGCAGTATTTT. As protein: CASSQDALAGRDTQYF. V usage is TRBV3-1 (or the pseudogene TRBV3-2) and J usage is TRBJ2-3; 9 bases align to TRBD2. V trimming: 0 bases; J trimming: 5 bases; junction bases outside the gene matches: 6. Germline CDR1 reads LGHDT; CDR2 reads YNNKEL (reference sequence). The CDR3 loop spans 16 amino acids.